These 28 T cell receptor beta chains share one sample of origin, sequenced in a study of blood T cell repertoires in COVID-19. Sequenced by immunoSEQ multiplex PCR; TCRdb stores in-frame clones only, minus some. The sample includes under 300,000 clones, around 90% of them seen just once. Material for sequencing was PBMCs or T cells enriched from blood (not recorded which). The source of these receptors is a woman aged 35 to 49 who had been exposed to COVID-19.

The chain is built from TRBV4-3 and TRBJ2-7; the D gene is possibly TRBD1 (6 bases). In germline, CDR1 is LGHNA, CDR2 YSLEER. Trimming cost V 0 bases and J 1 base, with 10 bases left between them. The CDR3 covers 15 residues. The CDR3 spells CASSQDPGESYEQYF. The DNA of the CDR3 is TGCGCCAGCAGCCAAGACCCAGGGGAATCCTACGAGCAGTACTTC.

The V and J genes are TRBV5-6 and TRBJ2-5; 13 nucleotides agree with TRBD2. V dropped 5 bases and J dropped 4; count of bases not matched to a gene: 8. The CDR3 covers 16 residues. The germline V gene has CDR1 SGHDT and CDR2 YYEEEE. This chain's CDR3 is CASRAGTSGNRETQYF. The CDR3 DNA reads as TGTGCCAGCAGGGCCGGGACTAGCGGGAATAGAGAGACCCAGTACTTC.

A word on this clone: The junction differs from germline at one of its ends, possibly a read error. The rearrangement uses TRBV5-1 and TRBJ2-1; 11 nucleotides agree with TRBD2. This CDR3 has 19 amino acids. From germline, CDR1 is SGHRS and CDR2 YFSETQ. The CDR3 region has the DNA TGTGCCAGCAGCTCAGGCCCAGCTAGCGGGAGGCCGGGGGCCAATGAGCAGTTCTTC. Translated, it gives CASSSGPASGRPGANEQFF.

The V call is TRBV7-9, the J call TRBJ1-4; weak D call: TRBD1 (6 bases). Germline CDR1 SEHNR, CDR2 FQNEAQ (reference sequence). The CDR3 totals 13 residues. The V gene lost 5 bases and the J gene lost 4 bases, with 8 bases spanning the gap. The CDR3 loop is CASSRQVNEKLFF. Written as DNA, the CDR3 is TGTGCCAGCAGCAGACAGGTTAATGAAAAACTGTTTTTT.

The count of this clone is one. The chain recombines TRBV29-1 with TRBJ1-4; D is perhaps TRBD1 (6 bases). V shed 6 bases and J shed 0 bases, with 20 bases lying between them. Germline CDR1 and CDR2: SQVTM and ANQGSEA. This CDR3 region has 17 residues. This chain's CDR3 is CSVHLGADPSTNEKLFF. The DNA for the CDR3 is TGCAGCGTCCATTTGGGGGCGGACCCTTCAACTAATGAAAAACTGTTTTTT.

A single count supports this clone. This chain joins TRBV10-3 and TRBJ2-7; 9 nucleotides match TRBD2. The CDR3 extends over 14 amino acids. The trim removed 3 bases at V and 4 bases at J, leaving 4 bases unmatched. Germline CDR1 reads ENHRY; CDR2 reads SYGVKD. CDR3: CAISDAGGKYEQYF. The CDR3 nucleotides are TGTGCCATCAGTGATGCGGGGGGGAAATACGAGCAGTACTTC.

As regards this clone: At one boundary the junction diverges from the germline segment, which might be a read error. The J gene is TRBJ2-5, the V gene TRBV5-1, with D tentatively TRBD2 (6 bases). The CDR3 loop spans 16 amino acids. Germline-derived CDR1 and CDR2 are SGHRS and YFSETQ. This CDR3 is CASSRGNLAPQETQYF. The CDR3 DNA follows: TGTGCCAGCAGCAGAGGGAATCTAGCGCCCCAAGAGACCCAGTACTTC.

This sequence joins TRBV6-6 and TRBJ1-6, with D uncertain. Per germline, CDR1 MNHNY and CDR2 SVGAGI (reference sequence). Trimming left V 7 bases short and J 0 bases short, with 10 bases between. The CDR3 runs to 15 residues. CDR3 bases: TGTGCCAGCACCCCCGGGAGCTCCTATAATTCACCCCTCCACTTT. This codes for CASTPGSSYNSPLHF.

This clone was seen a handful of times. The genes are TRBV19 and TRBJ1-2; 8 nucleotides agree with TRBD1. This CDR3 has 15 amino acids. CDR1 LNHDA and CDR2 SQIVND come from the germline V gene (reference sequence). V lost 5 bases to trimming and J lost 3 bases; unmatched junction nucleotides: 8. The DNA of the CDR3 is TGTGCCAGTAGTTACTCTATGGACAGGGACTATGGCTACACCTTC. This translates into CASSYSMDRDYGYTF.

This clone has only one observation. The rearrangement joins TRBV15 to TRBJ2-7, with TRBD1 matching over 7 bases. This CDR3 comprises 17 residues. V was clipped by 3 bases and J by 3 bases; unmatched bases: 14. Germline assignment: CDR1 LNHNV and CDR2 YYDKDF (reference sequence). The CDR3 region has the DNA TGTGCCACCAGCAGGGGGCTTACCGGGACAGACCTCTACGAGCAGTACTTC. Translated: CATSRGLTGTDLYEQYF.

The chain has TRBV7-6 and TRBJ1-4; TRBD1 matches 7 bases. Trimming cost V 6 bases and J 8 bases; bases outside gene matches: 12. CDR3 length: 15 residues. Germline V gene data show CDR1 as SGHVS and CDR2 as FNYEAQ. The CDR3 sequence is CASSRPLRGTEKLFF. The CDR3 DNA follows: TGTGCCAGCAGTAGACCTCTCAGGGGGACGGAAAAACTGTTTTTT.

The chain links TRBV19 to TRBJ2-1; D perhaps matches TRBD1 (6 bases). The ends were cut back, 7 bases at V and 5 bases at J, with 12 bases in the middle. CDR3 size: 13 residues. Germline CDR1 and CDR2: LNHDA and SQIVND (reference sequence). The CDR3 here is CASTTGFDNEQFF. The CDR3, as DNA: TGTGCCAGTACTACAGGGTTTGACAATGAGCAGTTCTTC.

The chain is built from TRBV7-9 and TRBJ1-1; D is unclear. The V gene's germline CDR1 is SEHNR and CDR2 FQNEAQ (reference sequence). This CDR3 spans 12 amino acids. V dropped 5 bases and J dropped 7 bases, with 11 bases sitting between them. The DNA of the CDR3 is TGTGCCAGCAGCCACGAGACTGGTGAAGCTTTCTTT. Its protein is CASSHETGEAFF.

The J gene is TRBJ1-3, the V gene TRBV28; 7 positions agree with TRBD1. This CDR3 is 14 amino acids long. J was trimmed by 7 bases and V by 4 bases; bases with no gene match: 7. Germline V gene sequence: CDR1 MDHEN, CDR2 SYDVKM. DNA for the CDR3: TGTGCCAGCAGTTCGGACAGGATTAGGAACACCATATATTTT. This translates into CASSSDRIRNTIYF.

This rearrangement joins TRBV18 to TRBJ1-1; a possible D gene is TRBD1 (6 bases). V lost 3 bases, J lost 3 bases, and 14 bases lay in between. CDR3 size: 15 residues. The V gene's germline CDR1 is KGHSH and CDR2 LQKENI. The CDR3 loop reads CASSPGGGADTEAFF. The DNA for the CDR3 is TGTGCCAGCTCACCCGGTGGGGGGGCGGACACTGAAGCTTTCTTT.

The rearrangement links TRBV5-4 to TRBJ2-3; TRBD1 agrees at 8 bases. The CDR3 runs to 15 residues. Germline V gene sequence: CDR1 SGHNT, CDR2 YYREEE (reference sequence). Trimming removed 4 bases from V and 0 bases from J; junction bases left unmatched: 4. Here the CDR3 reads CASSPGGPSTDTQYF. DNA for the CDR3: TGTGCCAGCAGCCCAGGGGGCCCTAGCACAGATACGCAGTATTTT. Complete variable domain (other parts from reference TRBV5-4 and TRBJ2-3): ETGVTQSPTHLIKTRGQQVTLRCSSQSGHNTVSWYQQALGQGPQFIFQYYREEENGRGNFPPRFSGLQFPNYSSELNVNALELDDSALYLCASSPGGPSTDTQYFGPGTRLTVL.

This sequence joins TRBV19 and TRBJ2-7; the match to TRBD2 covers 7 bases. Unmatched junction bases numbered 6, after V lost 4 bases and J lost 6 bases. CDR3 size: 13 residues. Germline assignment: CDR1 LNHDA and CDR2 SQIVND (reference sequence). The CDR3 loop is CASSNAGVLEQYF. CDR3 sequence (DNA): TGTGCCAGTAGTAACGCGGGGGTTCTCGAGCAGTACTTC.

J is TRBJ1-6 and V is TRBV7-8; D is unresolved. Germline V gene data show CDR1 as SGHVS and CDR2 as FQNEAQ. The CDR3 totals 13 residues. The V end was cut by 1 base, the J end by 9 bases, with 7 bases between. The CDR3 coding sequence is TGTGCCAGCAGCTTAGTTGGAGCTTCACCCCTCCACTTT. The encoded protein is CASSLVGASPLHF.

This chain joins TRBV21-1 and TRBJ1-6; the DNA was not compared with TRBD1, the D call given in the table. TRBV21-1 is listed as a pseudogene. CDR3 length: 16 residues. CDR3 amino acids: CASTPTGTIDNSPLHF. CDR3 nucleotide sequence: TGTGCCAGCACCCCGACGGGGACAATAGATAATTCACCCCTCCACTTT.

This sequence joins TRBV6-2 or TRBV6-3 and TRBJ2-1, with a tentative D call TRBD2 (6 bases). V was trimmed by 5 bases and J by 0 bases, leaving 14 bases between them. Germline CDR1 reads MNHEY; CDR2 reads SVGEGT. The CDR3 extends over 16 amino acids. The CDR3 here is CASSPGLSSSYNEQFF. CDR3 nucleotide sequence: TGTGCCAGCAGTCCGGGACTCTCTAGCTCCTACAATGAGCAGTTCTTC.

Turning to this clone: One end of the junction varies from germline; a read error may be responsible. The V gene is TRBV5-1, the J gene TRBJ1-2; tentative D call: TRBD1 (6 bases). The CDR3 sequence is 14 residues long. Germline V gene sequence: CDR1 SGHRS, CDR2 YFSETQ. CDR3 in amino acids: CASSLARGGYGYTF. As DNA, the CDR3 is TGTGCCAGCAGCTTGGCCAGGGGCGGCTATGGCTACACCTTC.

The chain has TRBV19 and TRBJ2-7; possible D gene TRBD1, 6 bases. The V gene's germline CDR1 is LNHDA and CDR2 SQIVND (reference sequence). Trimming removed 6 bases from V and 1 base from J, with 10 bases in between. The CDR3 covers 13 residues. The chain's CDR3 is CASRQGSSYEQYF. For the CDR3, the DNA is TGTGCCAGTAGACAGGGATCGTCCTACGAGCAGTACTTC.

This clone has only one observation. This chain uses TRBV4-3 with TRBJ2-1, with 8 bases that match TRBD1. Germline-derived CDR1 and CDR2 are LGHNA and YSLEER. The CDR3 is 15 residues long. V trimming: 1 base; J trimming: 7 bases; junction bases outside the gene matches: 6. In DNA, the CDR3 is TGCGCCAGCAGCCAAGCTCGGCAGGGGGCAAATGAGCAGTTCTTC. Its protein is CASSQARQGANEQFF.

V and J are TRBV28 and TRBJ2-3; D possibly corresponds to TRBD1 (5 bases). Germline V CDR1 and CDR2: MDHEN, SYDVKM. The ends were cut back, 3 bases at V and 3 bases at J, with 7 bases in the middle. This CDR3 has 13 amino acids. In nucleotides, the CDR3 is TGTGCCAGCAGTTTGCCAGGGACAGATACGCAGTATTTT. The encoded protein is CASSLPGTDTQYF. Full variable domain (remainder filled in from reference TRBV28 and TRBJ2-3): DVKVTQSSRYLVKRTGEKVFLECVQDMDHENMFWYRQDPGLGLRLIYFSYDVKMKEKGDIPEGYSVSREKKERFSLILESASTNQTSMYLCASSLPGTDTQYFGPGTRLTVL.

This clone was seen just once. The chain employs TRBV3-1 (or the pseudogene TRBV3-2) and TRBJ1-2; a possible D gene is TRBD1 (5 bases). The V gene's germline CDR1 is LGHDT and CDR2 YNNKEL (reference sequence). With 0 bases removed from V and 2 bases from J, the gap between germline ends came to 19 bases. The CDR3 has 18 residues. CDR3 coding DNA: TGTGCCAGCAGCCAAGAACCTTCTAGCGGGGCGGCCAACTATGGCTACACCTTC. Amino acid sequence: CASSQEPSSGAANYGYTF.

The gene calls are TRBV3-1 (or the pseudogene TRBV3-2) and TRBJ1-3; D may be TRBD1 (5 bases). The V end was cut by 1 base, the J end by 7 bases, with 11 bases between. CDR3 length: 14 residues. Germline CDR1 LGHDT, CDR2 YNNKEL (reference sequence). CDR3 protein: CASSQGAGMNTIYF. CDR3 DNA: TGTGCCAGCAGCCAAGGGGCAGGGATGAACACCATATATTTT.

The rearrangement links TRBV4-3 to TRBJ1-3, with a weak D call TRBD1 (5 bases). Germline V gene lookup returns CDR1 LGHNA and CDR2 YSLEER. The CDR3 loop spans 15 amino acids. Trimming stripped 0 bases from V and 7 bases from J, with 13 bases between. The CDR3 DNA reads TGCGCCAGCAGCCAAGATATCGGCAGGGTCAACACCATATATTTT. The encoded protein is CASSQDIGRVNTIYF.

The chain combines TRBV7-2 with TRBJ2-7; no clear D gene. The CDR3 totals 13 residues. Germline assignment: CDR1 SGHTA and CDR2 FQGNSA. Trimming removed 1 base at V and 2 bases at J, with 6 bases between. The CDR3, as DNA: TGTGCCAGCAGCTTAGGGCACACCTACGAGCAGTACTTC. It specifies CASSLGHTYEQYF.